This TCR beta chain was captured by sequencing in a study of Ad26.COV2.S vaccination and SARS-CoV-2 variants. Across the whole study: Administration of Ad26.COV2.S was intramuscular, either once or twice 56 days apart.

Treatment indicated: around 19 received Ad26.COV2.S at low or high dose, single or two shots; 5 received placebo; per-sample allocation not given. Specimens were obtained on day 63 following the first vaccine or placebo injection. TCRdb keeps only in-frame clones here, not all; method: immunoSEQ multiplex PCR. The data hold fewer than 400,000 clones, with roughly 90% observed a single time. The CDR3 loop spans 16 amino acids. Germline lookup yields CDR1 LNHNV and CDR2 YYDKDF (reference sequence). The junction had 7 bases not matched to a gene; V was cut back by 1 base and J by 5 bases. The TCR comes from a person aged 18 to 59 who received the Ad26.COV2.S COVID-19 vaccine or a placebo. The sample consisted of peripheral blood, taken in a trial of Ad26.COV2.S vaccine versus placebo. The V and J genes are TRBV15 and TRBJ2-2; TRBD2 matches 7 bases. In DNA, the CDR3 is TGTGCCACCAGCAGAGCCCGAGCGGGGAAAACCGGGGAGCTGTTTTTT. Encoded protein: CATSRARAGKTGELFF.